These 26 T cell receptor beta chains originate from one sample sequenced in a study of cytomegalovirus exposure and HLA in healthy donors. Measured with immunoSEQ multiplex PCR; TCRdb has only the in-frame clones, and not every one. Altogether about 260,000 clones are present, 80% to 95% being singletons, with the ten largest covering 3.1%. Sequencing was done on a sample of PBMCs. Every receptor here comes from a woman in her thirties in good health and CMV-seronegative.

The chain uses TRBV9 and TRBJ2-1; 9 bases align to TRBD2. The CDR3 consists of 16 residues. The germline CDR1 and CDR2 sequences are SGDLS and YYNGEE. V lost 7 bases to trimming and J lost 3 bases; unmatched junction nucleotides: 11. CDR3 residues: CASARAGGEFYNEQFF. In DNA, the CDR3 is TGTGCCAGCGCAAGAGCGGGAGGCGAATTCTACAATGAGCAGTTCTTC.

V and J are TRBV11-3 and TRBJ2-7, with D possibly TRBD1 on 6 matching bases. Per the germline V gene, CDR1 is SGHNT and CDR2 is YENEEA. V was pared by 5 bases and J by 2 bases, with 10 bases between. CDR3 length: 13 residues. The CDR3 sequence is CASSLGQPYEQYF. CDR3 nucleotide sequence: TGTGCCAGCAGCCTAGGACAGCCCTACGAGCAGTACTTC.

V and J are TRBV4-2 and TRBJ1-1; 7 positions agree with TRBD1. The length of the CDR3 is 13 residues. J gave up 5 bases and V 0 bases, and 0 bases lay outside the gene matches. Germline V gene lookup returns CDR1 LGHNA and CDR2 YNFKEQ. The CDR3 sequence: CASSQEQGTEAFF. The CDR3 nucleotides are TGTGCCAGCAGCCAAGAACAGGGGACTGAAGCTTTCTTT.

The gene calls are TRBV25-1 and TRBJ2-1; 10 bases match TRBD1. This CDR3 spans 16 amino acids. Germline V CDR1 and CDR2: MGHDK, SYGVNS. V gave up 9 bases and J gave up 4 bases; unmatched junction bases: 12. CDR3 nucleotide sequence: TGTGCCAGTGGACGGGGGACAGGGGTCCAATACAATGAGCAGTTCTTC. This translates into CASGRGTGVQYNEQFF.

The V call is TRBV28, the J call TRBJ2-7, with TRBD2 matching 13 bases. This CDR3 has 17 amino acids. Germline CDR1 MDHEN, CDR2 SYDVKM. Trimming took 5 bases from V and 2 from J; bases not matched to a gene: 9. In DNA, the CDR3 is TGTGCCAGCAGTCCCGGGACTAGCGGGATCCTAACCTACGAGCAGTACTTC. Protein: CASSPGTSGILTYEQYF.

On this clone itself: Other DNA sequences of this sample code for an identical CDR3. V is TRBV27 and J is TRBJ1-1; TRBD1 aligns across 11 bases. V lost 6 bases, J lost 2 bases, and 2 bases stayed unmatched. The germline CDR1 and CDR2 sequences are MNHEY and SMNVEV (reference sequence). The CDR3 has 14 residues. CDR3: CASRDRGLNTEAFF. In nucleotides, the CDR3 is TGTGCCAGCAGGGACAGGGGGCTAAACACTGAAGCTTTCTTT.

V is TRBV9 and J is TRBJ2-7, with D perhaps matching TRBD2 (6 bases). Trimming stripped 4 bases from V and 2 bases from J, with 16 bases between. The CDR3 is made up of 15 amino acids. CDR1 SGDLS and CDR2 YYNGEE come from the germline V gene. CDR3 in DNA: TGTGCCAGCAGCTCGTCCGGGACTCCCACCTACGAGCAGTACTTC. Translated, it gives CASSSSGTPTYEQYF.

This chain connects TRBV7-3 to TRBJ2-1; D unclear. CDR1 and CDR2 (germline): SGHTA, FQGTGA. There are 14 residues in the CDR3. V was shortened by 6 bases and J by 5 bases, with 14 bases between the two germline ends. Here the CDR3 DNA reads TGTGCCAGCAGTCCACTCCTAAGCGACAATGAGCAGTTCTTC. This translates into CASSPLLSDNEQFF.

The genes are TRBV13 and TRBJ2-1, with 14 bases fitting TRBD2. With V trimmed by 5 bases and J by 0 bases, 12 bases remained unmatched. This CDR3 has 20 residues. Germline lookup yields CDR1 PRHDT and CDR2 FYEKMQ (reference sequence). CDR3 in amino acids: CASSTQGRTSGRSSYNEQFF. The CDR3 DNA reads as TGTGCCAGCAGCACGCAGGGGCGGACTAGCGGGAGGAGCTCCTACAATGAGCAGTTCTTC.

This clone has a handful of counts. J is TRBJ2-1 and V is TRBV2; TRBD2 aligns across 10 bases. Per germline, CDR1 SNHLY and CDR2 FYNNEI. The CDR3 is 19 amino acids. With V trimmed by 2 bases and J by 0 bases, 10 bases remained unmatched. CDR3 sequence reads: CASSEKRLAGLSSYNEQFF. The CDR3 DNA reads as TGTGCCAGCAGTGAAAAGAGACTAGCGGGCCTTAGCTCCTACAATGAGCAGTTCTTC.

This sequence joins TRBV7-9 and TRBJ2-3; D is unclear. The CDR3 runs to 12 residues. CDR1 and CDR2 (germline): SEHNR, FQNEAQ (reference sequence). V was trimmed by 5 bases and J by 7 bases, leaving 10 bases between them. CDR3 coding DNA: TGTGCCAGCAGCGGGGTTGGAAATACGCAGTATTTT. It codes for CASSGVGNTQYF.

The chain links TRBV25-1 to TRBJ2-7, with 7 bases that match TRBD2. V was pared by 2 bases and J by 7 bases, with 5 bases of the junction left unmatched. The CDR3 totals 13 residues. Looked up from germline, CDR1 is MGHDK and CDR2 is SYGVNS. CDR3 amino acids: CASSEAGVREQYF. The CDR3 DNA reads as TGTGCCAGCAGTGAAGCGGGAGTAAGAGAGCAGTACTTC.

The rearrangement joins TRBV2 to TRBJ2-3; 10 bases fit TRBD1. The germline V gene has CDR1 SNHLY and CDR2 FYNNEI. The trim removed 5 bases at V and 4 bases at J, leaving 9 bases unmatched. The CDR3 has 16 residues. The CDR3 DNA sequence: TGTGCCAGCAGTCACGCCCCGGGACAGGGGCCAGATACGCAGTATTTT. Translation gives CASSHAPGQGPDTQYF.

This sequence joins TRBV7-2 and TRBJ2-5; 8 nucleotides agree with TRBD2. There are 19 residues in the CDR3. The V and J ends lost 1 base and 7 bases, in that order; junction bases with no gene match: 20. Germline assignment: CDR1 SGHTA and CDR2 FQGNSA. The CDR3 spells CASSLVARFSGGLAGTQYF. The CDR3 DNA reads as TGTGCCAGCAGCTTAGTGGCCCGCTTTTCGGGAGGGCTAGCCGGGACCCAGTACTTC.

This chain links TRBV9 with TRBJ2-7; possibly TRBD1 or TRBD2 for D (5 bases each). The CDR3 is 14 amino acids. Germline V lookup: CDR1 SGDLS, CDR2 YYNGEE. The V end lost 4 bases, the J end lost 1 base, and 12 bases lay between the germline ends. Here the CDR3 reads CASSLAGASYEQYF. Here the CDR3 DNA reads TGTGCCAGCAGCCTGGCCGGGGCATCCTACGAGCAGTACTTC.

The chain recombines TRBV29-1 with TRBJ2-5; a possible D gene is TRBD1 (6 bases). The V and J ends lost 4 bases and 3 bases respectively, with 15 bases between them. This CDR3 spans 14 amino acids. Germline V gives CDR1 SQVTM, CDR2 ANQGSEA. The CDR3 region has the DNA TGCAGCGTTGGAGGGACACCTAAAAAAGAGACCCAGTACTTC. As protein: CSVGGTPKKETQYF.

The genes are TRBV19 and TRBJ2-1; maybe TRBD2 (5 bases). CDR3 length: 13 amino acids. V lost 4 bases and J lost 6, with 10 bases in between. Looked up from germline, CDR1 is LNHDA and CDR2 is SQIVND (reference sequence). The CDR3 is CASSTGLVNEQFF. In DNA form, the CDR3 reads TGTGCCAGTAGTACAGGACTGGTCAATGAGCAGTTCTTC. The full variable domain, rest sourced from reference TRBV19 and TRBJ2-1, is DGGITQSPKYLFRKEGQNVTLSCEQNLNHDAMYWYRQDPGQGLRLIYYSQIVNDFQKGDIAEGYSVSREKKESFPLTVTSAQKNPTAFYLCASSTGLVNEQFFGPGTRLTVL.

This rearrangement joins TRBV7-8 to TRBJ2-5; D unresolved. The germline V gene has CDR1 SGHVS and CDR2 FQNEAQ. CDR3 size: 13 residues. V was cut by 2 bases and J by 4 bases, with 8 bases left in between. CDR3 coding DNA: TGTGCCAGCAGCTTAATTACACGAGAGACCCAGTACTTC. Its translation is CASSLITRETQYF.

The chain has TRBV27 and TRBJ2-7, with D maybe TRBD2 (5 bases). Germline lookup yields CDR1 MNHEY and CDR2 SMNVEV (reference sequence). There are 13 residues in the CDR3. Trimming removed 6 bases at V and 3 bases at J, with 12 bases between. The chain's CDR3 is CASSAGSGYEQYF. CDR3 bases: TGTGCCAGCAGCGCGGGCAGTGGCTACGAGCAGTACTTC.

The rearrangement links TRBV5-1 to TRBJ2-2, with D possibly matching TRBD1 (5 bases). This CDR3 spans 15 amino acids. Germline CDR1 and CDR2: SGHRS and YFSETQ. Trimming cost V 4 bases and J 3 bases, with 13 bases left between them. In nucleotides, the CDR3 is TGCGCCAGCAGCCACGAGAGGACATACACCGGGGAGCTGTTTTTT. Protein product: CASSHERTYTGELFF.

The J gene is TRBJ2-7, the V gene TRBV11-2, with TRBD2 matching 11 bases. The CDR3 covers 13 residues. Germline CDR1 reads SGHAT; CDR2 reads FQNNGV. V lost 6 bases, J lost 8 bases, and 6 bases stayed unmatched. The CDR3 DNA sequence: TGTGCCAGCAGTCCTAGCGGGAGGTCTCAGCAGTACTTC. Its protein product is CASSPSGRSQQYF.

This clone was seen a single time. This chain joins TRBV10-3 and TRBJ2-1; possible D gene TRBD1, 5 bases. This CDR3 spans 15 amino acids. V lost 0 bases to trimming and J lost 4 bases, with 10 bases between them. Germline lookup yields CDR1 ENHRY and CDR2 SYGVKD. CDR3 region: CAISESVAGYNEQFF. Written as DNA, the CDR3 is TGTGCCATCAGTGAGTCGGTGGCAGGGTACAATGAGCAGTTCTTC.

The chain is built from TRBV7-9 and TRBJ2-7; D is unresolved. Per the germline V gene, CDR1 is SEHNR and CDR2 is FQNEAQ (reference sequence). The CDR3 is 13 residues long. Trimming left V 3 bases short and J 2 bases short, with 8 bases between. The CDR3 sequence is CASSLEGPYEQYF. CDR3 in DNA: TGTGCCAGCAGCTTGGAAGGACCCTACGAGCAGTACTTC.

V is TRBV6-5 and J is TRBJ2-3; 9 bases line up with TRBD2. CDR1 is MNHEY, CDR2 SVGAGI, per germline. Germline trimming cut 6 bases from V and 3 bases from J; bases unmatched to any gene: 7. The CDR3 covers 15 residues. The CDR3 region has the DNA TGTGCCAGCAGAGGCGGGAGGGCCCGGACAGATACGCAGTATTTT. The encoded protein is CASRGGRARTDTQYF.

This clone was observed once. CDR3 residues: CASERAGTQYF. CDR3 coding DNA: TGTGCCAGCGAACGAGCTGGGACCCAGTACTTC. The chain is built from TRBV9 and TRBJ2-5; no definite D call. Germline values: CDR1 SGDLS, CDR2 YYNGEE. The ends were cut back, 7 bases at V and 7 bases at J, with 11 bases in the middle. The CDR3 extends over 11 amino acids.

The chain joins TRBV25-1 to TRBJ2-4; TRBD1 matches 11 bases. Germline lookup yields CDR1 MGHDK and CDR2 SYGVNS. Germline trimming cut 1 base from V and 7 bases from J; bases unmatched to any gene: 6. The CDR3 length is 16 residues. DNA of the CDR3: TGTGCCAGCAGTGAATGGGTTGGGGACAGGGGGAACATTCAGTACTTC. Protein product: CASSEWVGDRGNIQYF.